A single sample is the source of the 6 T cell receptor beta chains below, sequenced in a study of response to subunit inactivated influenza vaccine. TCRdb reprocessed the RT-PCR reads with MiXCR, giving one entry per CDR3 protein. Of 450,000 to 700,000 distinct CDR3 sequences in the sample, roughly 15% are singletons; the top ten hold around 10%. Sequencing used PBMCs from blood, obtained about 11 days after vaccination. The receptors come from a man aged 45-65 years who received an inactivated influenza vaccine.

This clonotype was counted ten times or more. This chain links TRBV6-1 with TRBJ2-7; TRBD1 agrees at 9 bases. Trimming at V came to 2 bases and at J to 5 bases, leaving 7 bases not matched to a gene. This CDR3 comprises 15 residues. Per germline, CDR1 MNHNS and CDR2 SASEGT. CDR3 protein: CASSETGTGTDEQYF. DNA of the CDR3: TGTGCCAGCAGTGAAACCGGGACAGGGACCGACGAGCAGTACTTC.

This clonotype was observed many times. The DNA for the CDR3 is TGCGCCAGCGGATATAACCCCCAAGGGGCAGATACGCAGTATTTT. Protein: CASGYNPQGADTQYF. The V and J genes are TRBV5-1 and TRBJ2-3; a weak D match, TRBD1 (5 bases). Trimming cost V 7 bases and J 4 bases, with 19 bases left between them. Per germline, CDR1 SGHRS and CDR2 YFSETQ. The CDR3 totals 15 residues.

The CDR3 is CASSPHGQGSTDTQYF. CDR3 bases: TGTGCCAGCAGTCCTCACGGTCAGGGGAGTACAGATACGCAGTATTTT. The chain recombines TRBV28 with TRBJ2-3; possible D gene TRBD1, 6 bases. CDR1 and CDR2 (germline): MDHEN, SYDVKM. This CDR3 spans 16 amino acids. With 5 bases removed from V and 3 bases from J, the gap between germline ends came to 18 bases. The full variable domain, with the rest looked up from reference TRBV28 and TRBJ2-3, is DVKVTQSSRYLVKRTGEKVFLECVQDMDHENMFWYRQDPGLGLRLIYFSYDVKMKEKGDIPEGYSVSREKKERFSLILESASTNQTSMYLCASSPHGQGSTDTQYFGPGTRLTVL.

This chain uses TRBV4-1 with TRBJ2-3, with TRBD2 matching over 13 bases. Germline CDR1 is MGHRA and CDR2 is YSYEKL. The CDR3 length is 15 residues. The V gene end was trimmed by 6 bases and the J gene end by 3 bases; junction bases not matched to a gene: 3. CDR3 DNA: TGCGCCAGCAGTTGGACTAGCGGGAGAACAGATACGCAGTATTTT. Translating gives CASSWTSGRTDTQYF.

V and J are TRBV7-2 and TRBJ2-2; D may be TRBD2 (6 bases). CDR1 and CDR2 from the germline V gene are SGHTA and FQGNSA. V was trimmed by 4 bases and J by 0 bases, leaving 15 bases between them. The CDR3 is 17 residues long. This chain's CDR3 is CASSSSVTYANTGELFF. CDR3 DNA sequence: TGTGCCAGCAGCTCTAGCGTAACCTACGCGAACACCGGGGAGCTGTTTTTT.

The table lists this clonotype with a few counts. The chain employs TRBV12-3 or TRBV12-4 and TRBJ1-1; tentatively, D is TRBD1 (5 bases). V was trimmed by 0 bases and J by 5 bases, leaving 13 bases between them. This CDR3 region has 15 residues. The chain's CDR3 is CASSLASGGETEAFF. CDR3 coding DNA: TGTGCCAGCAGTTTAGCTTCCGGGGGTGAAACTGAAGCTTTCTTT.